A selection of T cell receptor beta chains follows, all from one sample in a study of blood T cell repertoires in COVID-19. Clones were read by immunoSEQ multiplex PCR, and TCRdb kept only the in-frame ones, dropping some. This sample has 270,000 or so clones; under 90% occur once, and the top ten carry approximately 9%. What was sequenced was peripheral blood. These receptor sequences come from a woman between 45 and 60 years old who had recovered from COVID-19. The CDR3 runs from the conserved cysteine through the conserved F or W. Each record gives: J gene, D gene, V gene, clone size, CDR3 DNA, CDR3 protein. The D gene is left open where the match is weak. A clone size is listed for some rows: how often the clone was seen (once, few, many), or a class if it is expanded.

j_call: TRBJ1-2
d_call: .
v_call: TRBV2
clone_size: once
cdr3_nt: TGTGCCAGCATCCCGGACCCCAGCGCGGGTGGCTACACCTTC
cdr3_aa: CASIPDPSAGGYTF

j_call: TRBJ1-5
d_call: .
v_call: TRBV4-3
clone_size: many
cdr3_nt: TGCGCCAGCAGCCCCGGTTATAGCAATCAGCCCCAGCATTTT
cdr3_aa: CASSPGYSNQPQHF

j_call: TRBJ2-7
d_call: .
v_call: TRBV12-3/TRBV12-4
clone_size: .
cdr3_nt: TGTGCCAGCGGAGCGGGACAAATATACGAGCAGTACTTC
cdr3_aa: CASGAGQIYEQYF

j_call: TRBJ1-3
d_call: .
v_call: TRBV19
clone_size: .
cdr3_nt: TGTGCCAGCCCGTCGGGCTCTGGAAACACCATATATTTT
cdr3_aa: CASPSGSGNTIYF

j_call: TRBJ1-1
d_call: .
v_call: TRBV6-5
clone_size: few
cdr3_nt: TGTGCCAGCAGTCTGGGGGCGAGTAGAAACACTGAAGCTTTCTTT
cdr3_aa: CASSLGASRNTEAFF

j_call: TRBJ2-5
d_call: TRBD2
v_call: TRBV27
clone_size: .
cdr3_nt: TGTGCCAGCAGTCCCAGGACTAGCATACCAGGCCAAGAGACCCAGTACTTC
cdr3_aa: CASSPRTSIPGQETQYF

j_call: TRBJ1-4
d_call: TRBD1
v_call: TRBV7-6
clone_size: .
cdr3_nt: TGTGCCAGCAGCCCCAAGAGGAGGGGGCATGAAAAACTGTTTTTT
cdr3_aa: CASSPKRRGHEKLFF

j_call: TRBJ2-7
d_call: .
v_call: TRBV6-2/TRBV6-3
clone_size: .
cdr3_nt: TGTGCCAGCAGTTCGTCGACAAGAAACTACGAGCAGTACTTC
cdr3_aa: CASSSSTRNYEQYF

j_call: TRBJ2-2
d_call: TRBD2
v_call: TRBV19
clone_size: .
cdr3_nt: TGTGCCAGTAGTACCAGCGGGATGCCCACCGGGGAGCTGTTTTTT
cdr3_aa: CASSTSGMPTGELFF

j_call: TRBJ2-1
d_call: TRBD2
v_call: TRBV4-2
clone_size: .
cdr3_nt: TGTGCCAGCAGCCAAGGGGCTAGCGGGGGGGCCTTCAATGAGCAGTTCTTC
cdr3_aa: CASSQGASGGAFNEQFF

j_call: TRBJ1-2
d_call: TRBD1
v_call: TRBV28
clone_size: .
cdr3_nt: TGTGCCAGCAGTTCCGCCTACATAGACACCGACAGGGACTATGGCTACACCTTC
cdr3_aa: CASSSAYIDTDRDYGYTF

j_call: TRBJ2-7
d_call: TRBD2
v_call: TRBV4-3
clone_size: .
cdr3_nt: TGCGCCAGCTCGGGGGGGCTGAGTGACGAGCAGTACTTC
cdr3_aa: CASSGGLSDEQYF

j_call: TRBJ2-7
d_call: .
v_call: TRBV28
clone_size: .
cdr3_nt: TGTGCCAGCAGTTCCCTACTACAGGTATACGAGCAGTACTTC
cdr3_aa: CASSSLLQVYEQYF

j_call: TRBJ2-7
d_call: TRBD1
v_call: TRBV7-4
clone_size: .
cdr3_nt: TGTGCCAGCAGCTGGGACAGGTCCCTCTCCTACGAGCAGTACTTC
cdr3_aa: CASSWDRSLSYEQYF

j_call: TRBJ1-5
d_call: .
v_call: TRBV28
clone_size: few
cdr3_nt: TGTGCCAGCATTCTGGGCAGGGCCCACCAGCCCCAGCATTTT
cdr3_aa: CASILGRAHQPQHF

j_call: TRBJ2-3
d_call: TRBD2
v_call: TRBV27
clone_size: once
cdr3_nt: TGTGCCAGCAGTTTATCGGTTGGCGGGAGGAGGACAGATACGCAGTATTTT
cdr3_aa: CASSLSVGGRRTDTQYF

j_call: TRBJ2-7
d_call: TRBD2
v_call: TRBV7-2
clone_size: .
cdr3_nt: TGTGCCAGCACCTCGGGACTAGCGGTCTACGAGCAGTACTTC
cdr3_aa: CASTSGLAVYEQYF

j_call: TRBJ1-1
d_call: TRBD1
v_call: TRBV2
clone_size: .
cdr3_nt: TGTGCCAGCACCGGACAGGGGGGGGGAGCTTTCTTT
cdr3_aa: CASTGQGGGAFF

j_call: TRBJ2-7
d_call: .
v_call: TRBV5-6
clone_size: .
cdr3_nt: TGTGCCAGCAGCTTGGGCCGTAGCGTTTACGAGCAGTACTTC
cdr3_aa: CASSLGRSVYEQYF

j_call: TRBJ1-6
d_call: .
v_call: TRBV28
clone_size: .
cdr3_nt: TGTGCCAGCTCCATCACAGGGTTTCAAGCCTATAATTCACCCCTCCACTTT
cdr3_aa: CASSITGFQAYNSPLHF

j_call: TRBJ2-1
d_call: .
v_call: TRBV18
clone_size: .
cdr3_nt: TGTGCCAGCTCACCACAGGGGCCCTTATGGGATAGTGAGCAGTTCTTC
cdr3_aa: CASSPQGPLWDSEQFF

j_call: TRBJ1-5
d_call: .
v_call: TRBV27
clone_size: .
cdr3_nt: TGTGCCAGCAGCCTAAGGGGCGGTCAGCCCCAGCATTTT
cdr3_aa: CASSLRGGQPQHF

j_call: TRBJ1-2
d_call: TRBD1
v_call: TRBV24-1
clone_size: .
cdr3_nt: TGTGCCACCAGACAGGGGGCTGGGGATGGCTACACCTTC
cdr3_aa: CATRQGAGDGYTF

j_call: TRBJ2-7
d_call: TRBD2
v_call: TRBV7-2
clone_size: .
cdr3_nt: TGTGCCAGCAGCAGTCCAGCGGGGCCCACCTACGAGCAGTACTTC
cdr3_aa: CASSSPAGPTYEQYF

j_call: TRBJ1-5
d_call: .
v_call: TRBV20-1
clone_size: .
cdr3_nt: TGCAGTGCTAGTGAAAGGGGAAGGCAGCCCCAGCATTTT
cdr3_aa: CSASERGRQPQHF